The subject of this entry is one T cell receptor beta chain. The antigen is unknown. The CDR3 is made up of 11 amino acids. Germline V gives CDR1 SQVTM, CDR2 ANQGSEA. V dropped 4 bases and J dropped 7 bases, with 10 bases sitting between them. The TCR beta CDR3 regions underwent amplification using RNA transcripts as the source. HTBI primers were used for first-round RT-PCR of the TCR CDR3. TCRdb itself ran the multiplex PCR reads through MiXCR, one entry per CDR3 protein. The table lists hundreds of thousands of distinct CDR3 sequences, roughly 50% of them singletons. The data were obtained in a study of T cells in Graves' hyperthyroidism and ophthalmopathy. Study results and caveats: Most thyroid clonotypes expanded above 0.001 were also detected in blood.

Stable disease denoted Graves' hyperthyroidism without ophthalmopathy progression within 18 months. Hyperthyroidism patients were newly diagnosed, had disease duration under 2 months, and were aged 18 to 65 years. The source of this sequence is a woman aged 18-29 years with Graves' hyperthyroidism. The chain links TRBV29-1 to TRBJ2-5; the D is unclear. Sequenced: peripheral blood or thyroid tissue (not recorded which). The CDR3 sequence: CSVADPGTQYF. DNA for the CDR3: TGCAGCGTTGCCGACCCCGGGACCCAGTACTTC.